This section outlines one T cell receptor beta chain sequence together with its context. The entry originates in a study of blood T cell repertoires in COVID-19. This CDR3 comprises 15 residues. CDR1 and CDR2 from the germline V gene are SGHDT and YYEEEE. V gave up 2 bases and J gave up 3 bases, with 14 bases separating them. Libraries were prepared by immunoSEQ multiplex PCR; TCRdb keeps only in-frame clonotypes and omits some of them. The sample holds about 250,000 clones, 80% to 90% seen once. This sequence joins TRBV5-6 and TRBJ1-1; D might be TRBD1 (5 bases). This sequence originates from a woman between 18 and 29 years old who had recovered from COVID-19. The sequencing input was PBMCs or T cells enriched from blood (not recorded which). In nucleotides, the CDR3 is TGTGCCAGCAGCTTCAACATGGGAGGGGACACTGAAGCTTTCTTT. Protein product: CASSFNMGGDTEAFF.